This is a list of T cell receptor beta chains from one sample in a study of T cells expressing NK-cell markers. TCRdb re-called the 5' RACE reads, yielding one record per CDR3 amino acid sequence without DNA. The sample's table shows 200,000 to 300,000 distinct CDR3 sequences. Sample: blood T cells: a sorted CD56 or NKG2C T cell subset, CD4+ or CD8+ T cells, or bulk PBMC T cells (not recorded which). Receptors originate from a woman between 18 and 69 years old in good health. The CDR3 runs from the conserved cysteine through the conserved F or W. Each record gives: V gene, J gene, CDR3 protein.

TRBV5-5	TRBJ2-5	CASSLVVSSQETQYF
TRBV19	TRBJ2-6	CASSKGSGANVLTF
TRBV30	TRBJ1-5	CAWDSGSNQPQHF
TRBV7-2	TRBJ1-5	CASSLYVGARAGGNQPQHF
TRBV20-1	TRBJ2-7	CSARDEGRGTGSEQYF
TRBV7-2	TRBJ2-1	CASSARGGTSNEQFF
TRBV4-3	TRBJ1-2	CASSQELATAPSYGYTF
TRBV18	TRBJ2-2	CASSFAGTYNTGELFF
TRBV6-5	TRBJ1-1	CASSYGYRTTEAFF
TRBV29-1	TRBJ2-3	CSVEPGNIISDTQYF
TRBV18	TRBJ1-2	CASSPPGQGNYGYTF
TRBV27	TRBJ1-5	CASSFLGSNQPQHF
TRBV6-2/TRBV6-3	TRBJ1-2	CASSSTGDGGYTF
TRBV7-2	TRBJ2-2	CASSSYKNTGELFF
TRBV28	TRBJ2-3	CASQLAGGDTQYF
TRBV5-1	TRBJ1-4	CASSLGGSREKLFF
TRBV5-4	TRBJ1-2	CATSLGGQGWDYGYTF
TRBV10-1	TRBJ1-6	CASSDVGNSPLHF
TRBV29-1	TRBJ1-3	CSGGQGAGNTIYF
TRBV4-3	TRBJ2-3	CASSLTGLAGTDTQYF